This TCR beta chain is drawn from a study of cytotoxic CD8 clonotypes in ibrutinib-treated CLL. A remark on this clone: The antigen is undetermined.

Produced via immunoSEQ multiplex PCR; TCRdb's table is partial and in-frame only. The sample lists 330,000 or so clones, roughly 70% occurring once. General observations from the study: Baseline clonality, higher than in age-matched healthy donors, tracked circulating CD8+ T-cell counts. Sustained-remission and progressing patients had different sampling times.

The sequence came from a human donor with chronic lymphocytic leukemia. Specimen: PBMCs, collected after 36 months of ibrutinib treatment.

The CDR3: CASSTGPGTGDYGYTF. The CDR3 DNA reads TGTGCCAGTAGTACGGGACCCGGGACAGGGGACTATGGCTACACCTTC. The V gene is TRBV19, the J gene TRBJ1-2, with TRBD1 matching over 10 bases. The length of the CDR3 is 16 residues. The V gene's germline CDR1 is LNHDA and CDR2 SQIVND (reference sequence). Trimming removed 4 bases from V and 3 bases from J; junction bases left unmatched: 8. The full variable domain, in which reference TRBV19 and TRBJ1-2 provide the parts outside the CDR3, is DGGITQSPKYLFRKEGQNVTLSCEQNLNHDAMYWYRQDPGQGLRLIYYSQIVNDFQKGDIAEGYSVSREKKESFPLTVTSAQKNPTAFYLCASSTGPGTGDYGYTFGSGTRLTVV.